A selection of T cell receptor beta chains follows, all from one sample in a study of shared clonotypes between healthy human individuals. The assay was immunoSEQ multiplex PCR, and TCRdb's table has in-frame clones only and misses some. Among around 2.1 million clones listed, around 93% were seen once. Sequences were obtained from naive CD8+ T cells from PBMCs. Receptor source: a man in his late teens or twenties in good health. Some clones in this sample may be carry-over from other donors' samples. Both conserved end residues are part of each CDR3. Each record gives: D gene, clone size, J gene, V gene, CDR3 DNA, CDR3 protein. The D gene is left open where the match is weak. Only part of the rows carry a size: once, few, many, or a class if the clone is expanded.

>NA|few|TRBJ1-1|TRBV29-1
TGCAGCGTTGGCGCAGGCCCGAGCTTT
CSVGAGPSF
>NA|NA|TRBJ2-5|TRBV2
TGTGCCAGCAGTGGGAGGGTTCATACGGGACTAGGGGGCAAGGGCTCCCAAGAGACCCAGTACTTC
CASSGRVHTGLGGKGSQETQYF
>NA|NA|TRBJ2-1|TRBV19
TGTGCCAGTAGTATAATGGGACTTCCCCACAATGAGCAGTTCTTC
CASSIMGLPHNEQFF
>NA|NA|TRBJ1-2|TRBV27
TGTGCCAGCAGCTTGGGTAACCCACCCCATGGCTACACCTTC
CASSLGNPPHGYTF
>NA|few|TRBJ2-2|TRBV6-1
TGTGCCAGCAGTGGTCGGACTTACACCGGGGAGCTGTTTTTT
CASSGRTYTGELFF
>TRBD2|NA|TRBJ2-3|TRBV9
TGTGCCAGCAGCGTAGCCAGGCTAGCGGGAGCGGGTGGCACAGATACGCAGTATTTT
CASSVARLAGAGGTDTQYF
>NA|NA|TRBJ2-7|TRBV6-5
TGTGCCAGCAGTTACTCGACGAGCGGCTCCTACGAGCAGTACTTC
CASSYSTSGSYEQYF
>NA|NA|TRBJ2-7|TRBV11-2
TGTGCCAGCAGCTTAGGGCGGGTCGAGCAGTACTTC
CASSLGRVEQYF
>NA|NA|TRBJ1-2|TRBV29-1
TGCAGCGTCCTAAACCGATTAACAGGAGGTGCCATAGGGGACTATGGCCACACCTTC
CSVLNRLTGGAIGDYGHTF
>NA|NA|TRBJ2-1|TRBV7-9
TGTGCCAGCAGCTTAGAAGGTCTGTCCGGCATTGAGCAGTTCTTC
CASSLEGLSGIEQFF
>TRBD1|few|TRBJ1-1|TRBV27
TGTGCCAGCAGTTCAGGGGGGAACACTGAAGCTTTCTTT
CASSSGGNTEAFF
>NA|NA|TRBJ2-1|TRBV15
TGTGCCACCAGATGGGACGGCAGCTCCTACAATGAGCAGTTCTTC
CATRWDGSSYNEQFF
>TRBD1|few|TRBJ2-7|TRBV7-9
TGTGCCAGCAGCCACCGGGACAGGGCCTACGAGCAGTACTTC
CASSHRDRAYEQYF
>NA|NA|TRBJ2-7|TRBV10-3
TGTGCCATCAGTGAGGTCGACTACGAGCAGTACTTC
CAISEVDYEQYF
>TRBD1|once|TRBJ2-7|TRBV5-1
TGCGCCAGCAGCTTGGCCGTCGGGACAGGGGACTACGAGCAGTACTTC
CASSLAVGTGDYEQYF
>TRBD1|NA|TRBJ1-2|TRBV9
TGTGCCAGCACCAGGGACAGGGAGGCTGGCTACACCTTC
CASTRDREAGYTF
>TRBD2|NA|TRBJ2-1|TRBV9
TGTGCCAGCAGCCGGGGCGGGAGCGACCAGGGGCAGTTCTTC
CASSRGGSDQGQFF
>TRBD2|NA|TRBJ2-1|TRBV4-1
TGCGCCAGCAGCCAAGTGGCTAGCGGGAGGCCCGACAATGAGCAGTTCTTC
CASSQVASGRPDNEQFF
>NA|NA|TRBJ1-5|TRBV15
TGTGCCACCAGCAGGGGAGGTATTAGCAATCAGCCCCAGCATTTT
CATSRGGISNQPQHF
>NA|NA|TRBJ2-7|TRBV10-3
TGTGCCATCAGTTGGGACTTCGGAACCTCCTACGAGCAGTACTTC
CAISWDFGTSYEQYF
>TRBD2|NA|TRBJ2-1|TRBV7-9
TGTGCCATAAGCGGGAGGGATTACAATGAGCAGTTCTTC
CAISGRDYNEQFF
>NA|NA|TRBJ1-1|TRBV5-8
TGTGCCAGCAGCTCCTATGACGAAGGCACTGAAGCTTTCTTT
CASSSYDEGTEAFF
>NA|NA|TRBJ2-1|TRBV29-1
TGCAGCGTTGAAGAGTCAGTCCTTTACAATGAGCAGTTCTTC
CSVEESVLYNEQFF
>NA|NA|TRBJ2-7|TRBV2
TGTGCCAGCGACGGCAGGGGAGCCTACGAGCAGTACTTC
CASDGRGAYEQYF
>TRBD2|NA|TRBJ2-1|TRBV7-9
TGTGCCAGCAGCCTCCAAGCGGGAACCTACAATGAGCAGTTCTTC
CASSLQAGTYNEQFF
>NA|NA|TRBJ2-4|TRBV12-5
TGTGCTAGTCCCGGGTGGAGAATAAACATTCAGTACTTC
CASPGWRINIQYF
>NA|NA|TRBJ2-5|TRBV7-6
TGTGCCAGCAGCTTGCTAGCGGAGACCCAGTACTTC
CASSLLAETQYF